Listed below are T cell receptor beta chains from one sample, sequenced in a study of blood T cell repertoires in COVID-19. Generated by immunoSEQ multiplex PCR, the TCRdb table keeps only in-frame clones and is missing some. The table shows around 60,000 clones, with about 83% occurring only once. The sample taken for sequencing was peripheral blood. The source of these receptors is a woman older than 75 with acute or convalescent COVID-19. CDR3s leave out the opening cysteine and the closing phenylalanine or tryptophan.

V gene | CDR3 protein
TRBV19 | ASSPNGSNQPQH
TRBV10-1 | ASSTSLAGSQETQY
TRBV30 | AWSVPGEKQY
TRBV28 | ASSRGGLRDSEAF
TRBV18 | ASSQRQGHEQY
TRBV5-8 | ASSATSFGPQF
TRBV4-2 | ASSHDLTSASSPFEQY
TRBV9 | ASSVRGRADTGELF
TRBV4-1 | ASSQEQGARYQPQH
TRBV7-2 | ASSSDGTGKQF
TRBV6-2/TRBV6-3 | ASSWTGNFGHEQY
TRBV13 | ASSPGTGVYEQY
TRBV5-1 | ASSSRWREGITDTQY
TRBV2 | ASNSGSYEQY
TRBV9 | ASSVGGQGSPQY
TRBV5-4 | ASSLRQGRPESPLH
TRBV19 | ASSIDHGASEAF
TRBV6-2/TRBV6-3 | ASSWDSYFNEQF